The 4 T cell receptor beta chains reported below all come from one sample, sequenced in a study of shared clonotypes between healthy human individuals. Here immunoSEQ multiplex PCR was the method, and the copy in TCRdb shows in-frame clones only, minus some. The sample lists about 1.1 million clones; approximately 77% were seen once. Material for sequencing was memory CD4+ T cells from PBMCs. The subset was: CD45RA-negative fraction. All receptors come from a man aged 18 to 29 in good health. Some clones in this sample may be carry-over from other donors' samples.

Turning to this clone: Germline is not matched at one junction end, which may reflect a read error. The chain combines TRBV11-2 with TRBJ2-3, with 7 bases fitting TRBD1. The CDR3 is made up of 14 amino acids. Germline V gives CDR1 SGHAT, CDR2 FQNNGV. CDR3 coding DNA: TGTGCCAGCAGCCTAGACAGGGTGAGACATACGCAGTATTTT. Translated: CASSLDRVRHTQYF.

V gene TRBV5-1 combines with J gene TRBJ2-7, with D tentatively TRBD2 (5 bases). CDR3 length equals 15 residues. Trimming left V 8 bases short and J 5 bases short, with 23 bases between. Germline CDR1 reads SGHRS; CDR2 reads YFSETQ. CDR3 bases: TGCGCCAGAAGCCCCGGCGCAGCGGAAGTCGACGAGCAGTACTTC. This translates into CARSPGAAEVDEQYF.

This rearrangement joins TRBV5-6 to TRBJ2-3; D perhaps matches TRBD2 (6 bases). CDR3 length: 16 amino acids. Germline V lookup: CDR1 SGHDT, CDR2 YYEEEE. Trimming cost V 2 bases and J 3 bases, with 16 bases left between them. The CDR3 region has the DNA TGTGCCAGCAGCTTAGTCCGGGAGTCGATAACAGATACGCAGTATTTT. Its protein product is CASSLVRESITDTQYF.

This sequence joins TRBV28 and TRBJ2-4; D is perhaps TRBD1 (6 bases). CDR1 MDHEN and CDR2 SYDVKM come from the germline V gene. The CDR3 runs to 13 residues. The ends were cut back, 10 bases at V and 0 bases at J, with 10 bases in the middle. Here the CDR3 reads CATVDRAKNIQYF. The CDR3 coding sequence is TGTGCCACCGTGGACAGAGCCAAAAACATTCAGTACTTC.